This TCR beta chain was documented in a study of blood T cell repertoires in COVID-19. Overall study context: Samples taken during acute and convalescent COVID-19 were collected in the United States, Italy and Spain. Sources were T cells, B-cell-depleted T cells, or PBMCs; the material itself was cDNA or gDNA.

Germline V gene lookup returns CDR1 MNHEY and CDR2 SMNVEV (reference sequence). The CDR3 contains 15 residues. V shed 5 bases and J 2 bases; nucleotides not matched to a gene: 3. Methods used by the authors: Quantification of nucleated cells was approximated via reference gene primer amplification. The protocol was immunoSEQ multiplex PCR, while the TCRdb copy is restricted to in-frame clones and leaves out a portion. That table supplies the V and J calls and clone size; D and trimming were determined from the DNA. This table has 110,000 or so clones, 87% appearing once. The chain has TRBV27 and TRBJ2-4; TRBD1 agrees at 10 bases. This receptor was identified in a woman aged 45 to 65 with acute or convalescent COVID-19. Input material: peripheral blood. The CDR3 DNA follows: TGTGCCAGCAGTGGACAGGGGGGGTCCAAAAACATTCAGTACTTC. Its protein is CASSGQGGSKNIQYF.